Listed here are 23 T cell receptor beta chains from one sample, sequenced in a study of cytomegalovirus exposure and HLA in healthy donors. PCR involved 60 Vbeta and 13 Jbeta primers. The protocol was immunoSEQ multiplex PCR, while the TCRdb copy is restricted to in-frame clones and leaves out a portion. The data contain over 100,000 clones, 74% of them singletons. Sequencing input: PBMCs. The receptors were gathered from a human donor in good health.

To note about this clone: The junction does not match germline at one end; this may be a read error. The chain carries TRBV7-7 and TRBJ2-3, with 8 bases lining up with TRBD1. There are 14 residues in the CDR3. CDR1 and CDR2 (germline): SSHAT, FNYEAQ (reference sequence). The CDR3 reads CASSLGTGPDTQYF. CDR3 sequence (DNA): TGTGCTAGCAGCTTAGGGACAGGTCCAGATACGCAGTATTTT. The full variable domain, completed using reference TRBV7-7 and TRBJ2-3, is GAGVSQSPRYKVTKRGQDVTLRCDPISSHATLYWYQQALGQGPEFLTYFNYEAQPDKSGLPSDRFSAERPEGSISTLTIQRTEQRDSAMYRCASSLGTGPDTQYFGPGTRLTVL.

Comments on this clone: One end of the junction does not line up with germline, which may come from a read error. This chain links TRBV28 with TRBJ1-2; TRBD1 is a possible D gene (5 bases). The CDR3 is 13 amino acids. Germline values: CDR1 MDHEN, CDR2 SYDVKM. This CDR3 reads CASRARVTGGDLF. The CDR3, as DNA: TGTGCCAGCAGGGCAAGGGTGACGGGAGGGGACCTCTTC.

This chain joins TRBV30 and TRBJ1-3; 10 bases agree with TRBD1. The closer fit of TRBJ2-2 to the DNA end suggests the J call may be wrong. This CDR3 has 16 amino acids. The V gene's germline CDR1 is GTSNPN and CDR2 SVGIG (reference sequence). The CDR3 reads CAWSVGTGVYTGELFF. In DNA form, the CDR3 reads TGTGCCTGGAGTGTTGGGACAGGGGTATACACCGGGGAGCTGTTTTTT.

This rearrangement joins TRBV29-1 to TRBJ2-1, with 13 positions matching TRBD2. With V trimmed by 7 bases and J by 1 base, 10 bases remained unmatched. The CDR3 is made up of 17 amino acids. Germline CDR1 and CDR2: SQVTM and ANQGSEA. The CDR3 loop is CSGGTSGTFQSYNEQFF. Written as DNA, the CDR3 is TGCAGCGGTGGGACTAGCGGGACCTTTCAGTCCTACAATGAGCAGTTCTTC.

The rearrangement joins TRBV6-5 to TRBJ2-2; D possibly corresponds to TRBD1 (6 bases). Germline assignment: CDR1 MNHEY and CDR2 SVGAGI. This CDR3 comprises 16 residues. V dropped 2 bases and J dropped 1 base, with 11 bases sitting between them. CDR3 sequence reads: CASSYAAGVNTGELFF. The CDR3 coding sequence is TGTGCCAGCAGTTACGCGGCAGGGGTGAACACCGGGGAGCTGTTTTTT.

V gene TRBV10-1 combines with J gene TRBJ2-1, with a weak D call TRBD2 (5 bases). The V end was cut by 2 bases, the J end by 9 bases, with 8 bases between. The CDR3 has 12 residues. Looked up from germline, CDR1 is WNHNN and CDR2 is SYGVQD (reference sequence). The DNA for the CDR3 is TGCGCCAGCAGTGAGCTTGGGAGTGAGCAGTTCTTC. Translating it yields CASSELGSEQFF.

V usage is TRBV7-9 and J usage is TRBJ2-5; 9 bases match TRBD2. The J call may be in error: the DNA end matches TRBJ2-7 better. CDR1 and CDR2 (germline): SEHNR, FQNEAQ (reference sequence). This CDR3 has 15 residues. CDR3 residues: CASSLVAGASYEQYF. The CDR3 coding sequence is TGTGCCAGCAGCTTAGTAGCGGGGGCTTCCTACGAGCAGTACTTC.

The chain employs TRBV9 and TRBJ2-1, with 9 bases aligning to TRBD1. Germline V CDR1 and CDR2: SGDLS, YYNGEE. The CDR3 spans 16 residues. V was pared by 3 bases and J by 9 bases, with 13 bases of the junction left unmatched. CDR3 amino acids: CASSDHPGQGGVEQFF. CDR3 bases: TGTGCCAGCAGCGATCATCCGGGACAGGGAGGCGTTGAGCAGTTCTTC. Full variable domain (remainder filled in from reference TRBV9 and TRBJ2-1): DSGVTQTPKHLITATGQRVTLRCSPRSGDLSVYWYQQSLDQGLQFLIQYYNGEERAKGNILERFSAQQFPDLHSELNLSSLELGDSALYFCASSDHPGQGGVEQFFGPGTRLTVL.

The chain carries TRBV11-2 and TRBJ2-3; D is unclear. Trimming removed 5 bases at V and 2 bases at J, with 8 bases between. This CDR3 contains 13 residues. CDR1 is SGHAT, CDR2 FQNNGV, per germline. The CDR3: CASSPVFTDTQYF. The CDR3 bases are TGTGCCAGCAGCCCGGTTTTCACAGATACGCAGTATTTT. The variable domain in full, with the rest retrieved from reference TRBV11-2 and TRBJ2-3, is EAGVAQSPRYKIIEKRQSVAFWCNPISGHATLYWYQQILGQGPKLLIQFQNNGVVDDSQLPKDRFSAERLKGVDSTLKIQPAKLEDSAVYLCASSPVFTDTQYFGPGTRLTVL.

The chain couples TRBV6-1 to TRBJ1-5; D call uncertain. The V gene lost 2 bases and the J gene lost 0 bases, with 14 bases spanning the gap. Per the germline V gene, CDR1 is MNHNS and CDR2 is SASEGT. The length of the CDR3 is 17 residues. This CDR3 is CASSELVAVLSNQPQHF. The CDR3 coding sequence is TGTGCCAGCAGTGAACTGGTGGCAGTCCTTAGCAATCAGCCCCAGCATTTT.

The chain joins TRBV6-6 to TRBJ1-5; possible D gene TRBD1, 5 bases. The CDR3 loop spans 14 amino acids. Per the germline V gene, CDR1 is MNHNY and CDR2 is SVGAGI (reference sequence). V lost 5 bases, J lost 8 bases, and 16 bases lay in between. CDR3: CASSSQGEWEPQHF. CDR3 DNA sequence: TGTGCCAGCAGTAGCCAGGGTGAATGGGAGCCCCAGCATTTT.

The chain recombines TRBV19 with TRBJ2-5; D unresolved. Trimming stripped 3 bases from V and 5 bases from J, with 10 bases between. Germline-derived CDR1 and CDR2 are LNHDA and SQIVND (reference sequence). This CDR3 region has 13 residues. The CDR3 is CASSILSEETQYF. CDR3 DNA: TGTGCCAGTAGTATTCTGAGTGAGGAGACCCAGTACTTC.

CDR3: CASSLNPGEGETQYF. CDR3 coding DNA: TGTGCCAGCAGCTTAAACCCAGGGGAAGGAGAGACCCAGTACTTC. This chain links TRBV11-1 with TRBJ2-5, with a weak D call TRBD1 (6 bases). The germline V gene encodes CDR1 SGHAT and CDR2 FQDESV (reference sequence). The CDR3 runs 15 residues. V gave up 2 bases and J gave up 4 bases, with 14 bases separating them.

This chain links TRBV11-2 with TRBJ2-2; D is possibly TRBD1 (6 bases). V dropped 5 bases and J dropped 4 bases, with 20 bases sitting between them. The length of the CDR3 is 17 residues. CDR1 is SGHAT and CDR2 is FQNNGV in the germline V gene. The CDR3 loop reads CASSPRWGTQTTGELFF. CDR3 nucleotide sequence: TGTGCCAGCAGCCCACGGTGGGGGACACAGACCACCGGGGAGCTGTTTTTT.

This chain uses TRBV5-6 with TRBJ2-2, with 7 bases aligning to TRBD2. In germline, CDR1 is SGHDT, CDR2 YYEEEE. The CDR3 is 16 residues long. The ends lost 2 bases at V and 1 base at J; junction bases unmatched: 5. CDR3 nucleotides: TGTGCCAGCAGCTTTAGGCCTAGCGGGAACACCGGGGAGCTGTTTTTT. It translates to CASSFRPSGNTGELFF.

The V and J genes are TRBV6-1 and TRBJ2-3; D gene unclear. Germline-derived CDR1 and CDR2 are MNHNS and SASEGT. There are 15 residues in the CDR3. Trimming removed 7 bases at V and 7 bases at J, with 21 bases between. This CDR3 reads CASTPPAPSPNTQYF. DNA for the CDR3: TGTGCCAGCACCCCCCCAGCGCCCAGCCCAAATACGCAGTATTTT.

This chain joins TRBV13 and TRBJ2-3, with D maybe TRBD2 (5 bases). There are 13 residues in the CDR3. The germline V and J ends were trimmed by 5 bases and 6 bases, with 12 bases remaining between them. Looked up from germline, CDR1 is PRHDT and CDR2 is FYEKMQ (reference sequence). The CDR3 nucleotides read TGTGCCAGCAGCAACACTAGGACGGATACGCAGTATTTT. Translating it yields CASSNTRTDTQYF.

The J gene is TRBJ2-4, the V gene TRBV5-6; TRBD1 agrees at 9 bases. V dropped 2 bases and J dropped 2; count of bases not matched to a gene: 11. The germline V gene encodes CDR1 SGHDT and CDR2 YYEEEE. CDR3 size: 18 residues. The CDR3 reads CASSFIPGQGITKNIQYF. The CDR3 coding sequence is TGTGCCAGCAGCTTTATCCCCGGACAGGGGATCACCAAAAACATTCAGTACTTC.

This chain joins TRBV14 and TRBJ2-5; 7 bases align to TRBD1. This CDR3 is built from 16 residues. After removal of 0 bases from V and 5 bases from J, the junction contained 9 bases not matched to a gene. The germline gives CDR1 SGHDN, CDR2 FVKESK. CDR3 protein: CASSQEGRGRLETQYF. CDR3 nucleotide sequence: TGTGCCAGCAGCCAAGAGGGAAGGGGGCGTCTGGAGACCCAGTACTTC.

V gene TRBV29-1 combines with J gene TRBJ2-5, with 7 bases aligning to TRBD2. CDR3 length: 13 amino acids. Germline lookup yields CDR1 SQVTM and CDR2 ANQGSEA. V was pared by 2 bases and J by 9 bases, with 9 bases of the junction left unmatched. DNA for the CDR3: TGCAGCGTTGAACTCTGGGGGGGTAAGGCCCAGTACTTC. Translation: CSVELWGGKAQYF.

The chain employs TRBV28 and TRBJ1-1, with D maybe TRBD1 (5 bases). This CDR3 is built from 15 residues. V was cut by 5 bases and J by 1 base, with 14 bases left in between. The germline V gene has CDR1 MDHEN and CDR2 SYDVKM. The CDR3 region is CASSPAGLRNTEAFF. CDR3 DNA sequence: TGTGCCAGCAGTCCCGCAGGGCTCAGGAACACTGAAGCTTTCTTT.

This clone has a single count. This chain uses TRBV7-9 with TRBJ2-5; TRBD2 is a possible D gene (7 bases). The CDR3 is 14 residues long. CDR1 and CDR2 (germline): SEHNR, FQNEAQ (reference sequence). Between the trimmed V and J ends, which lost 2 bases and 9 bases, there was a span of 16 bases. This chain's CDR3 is CASSLRGADRAQYF. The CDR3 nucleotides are TGTGCCAGCAGCTTACGGGGGGCCGACCGGGCCCAGTACTTC.

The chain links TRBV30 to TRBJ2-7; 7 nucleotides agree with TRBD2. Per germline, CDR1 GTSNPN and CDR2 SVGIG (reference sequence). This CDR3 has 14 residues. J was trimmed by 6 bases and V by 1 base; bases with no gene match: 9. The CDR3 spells CAWSASGAVSEQYF. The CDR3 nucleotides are TGTGCCTGGAGTGCTAGCGGTGCCGTCAGCGAGCAGTACTTC.